This T cell receptor (beta chain) was sequenced in a study of identical twins. Whole-study findings and limits: Within monozygotic twins, out-of-frame TCR alpha sharing was underestimated by the models. Where out-of-frame alpha sequences were twin-shared, they showed excess low generation probability.

MiXCR was run by TCRdb on the 5' RACE reads, yielding one entry per CDR3 protein. The data show around 370,000 distinct CDR3 sequences, approximately 10% seen once. In this sample, this clonotype turned up many times. Its antigen is as yet unknown. In every case, the donor was a healthy Caucasian. The length of the CDR3 is 13 residues. Per the germline V gene, CDR1 is MNHEY and CDR2 is SVGEGT. V lost 2 bases and J 9 bases, leaving 12 bases between the germline ends. The rearrangement links TRBV6-2 or TRBV6-3 to TRBJ2-3; D possibly corresponds to TRBD2 (6 bases). Sequencing was done on a sample of naive T cells sorted from blood. The clonotype comes from a woman aged 45-65 years in good health. The CDR3 loop is CASSYVEGGTQYF. CDR3 sequence (DNA): TGTGCCAGCAGTTACGTCGAGGGAGGAACGCAGTATTTT.